These 3 T cell receptor beta chains were sequenced from one sample in a study of high-grade serous ovarian cancer treatment subgroups. Tumor tissue was taken before any definitive surgery or chemotherapy was given. The assay was immunoSEQ multiplex PCR, and TCRdb's table has in-frame clones only and misses some. Altogether 6,500 to 8,000 clones are present, roughly 79% being singletons, with the ten largest covering around 5%. Sequenced material: tumor tissue. The receptors were gathered from a human donor with high-grade serous ovarian cancer.

The gene calls are TRBV7-6 and TRBJ2-5; perhaps TRBD1 as D (5 bases). There are 13 residues in the CDR3. The V end lost 0 bases, the J end lost 4 bases, and 6 bases lay between the germline ends. The germline gives CDR1 SGHVS, CDR2 FNYEAQ. Here the CDR3 DNA reads TGTGCCAGCAGCTTAGCGGGGCCAGAGACCCAGTACTTC. Amino acids: CASSLAGPETQYF.

The V call is TRBV5-1, the J call TRBJ2-3; D is possibly TRBD1 (6 bases). CDR3 length: 16 amino acids. In germline, CDR1 is SGHRS, CDR2 YFSETQ. The V end was cut by 0 bases, the J end by 0 bases, with 11 bases between. In DNA form, the CDR3 reads TGCGCCAGCAGCTTGGAGGACAGACCAAGCACAGATACGCAGTATTTT. Its translation: CASSLEDRPSTDTQYF.

This clone was found once. The CDR3 is CAWSVGPEKLFF. CDR3 in DNA: TGTGCCTGGAGTGTAGGCCCTGAAAAACTGTTTTTT. V usage is TRBV30 and J usage is TRBJ1-4; D unresolved. V lost 0 bases, J lost 7 bases, and 6 bases lay in between. The CDR3 is made up of 12 amino acids. Germline V lookup: CDR1 GTSNPN, CDR2 SVGIG (reference sequence).